This T cell receptor (beta chain) is from a study of blood T cell repertoires in COVID-19. About the research overall: The cDNA or gDNA used as material had been derived from T cells, B-cell-depleted T cells, or PBMCs.

Per the authors' pipeline: Amplification from reference gene primers served as the basis for estimated nucleated cell counts. Method: immunoSEQ multiplex PCR; TCRdb's copy keeps in-frame clones and lacks some. For V, J and clone size, that table is used; D and trimming come from the DNA. The sample records about 370,000 clones, about 90% being singletons. Patients of the Seattle cohort, enrolled during active infection, were followed longitudinally. Sequenced material: peripheral blood. This TCR was sampled from a woman aged 30 to 39 with COVID-19, enrolled during active disease.

Here the CDR3 reads CASSLGREQFF. Here the CDR3 DNA reads TGTGCCAGCAGTTTAGGGCGGGAGCAGTTCTTC. This chain connects TRBV12-3 or TRBV12-4 to TRBJ2-1; D not certain. V shed 1 base and J shed 10 bases, with 5 bases lying between them. The CDR3 is made up of 11 amino acids.